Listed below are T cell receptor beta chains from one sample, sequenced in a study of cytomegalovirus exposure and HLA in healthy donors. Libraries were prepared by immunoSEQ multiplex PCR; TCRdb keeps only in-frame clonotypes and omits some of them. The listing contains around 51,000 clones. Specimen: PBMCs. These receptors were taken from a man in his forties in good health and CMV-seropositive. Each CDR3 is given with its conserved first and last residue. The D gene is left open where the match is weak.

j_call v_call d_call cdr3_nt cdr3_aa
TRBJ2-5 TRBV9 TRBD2 TGTGCCAGCAGCGTAGCTACAGCGGGGGAGACCCAGTACTTC CASSVATAGETQYF
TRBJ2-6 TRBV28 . TGTGCCAGCAGTTTAGCGGTCTCTGGGGCCAACGTCCTGACTTTC CASSLAVSGANVLTF
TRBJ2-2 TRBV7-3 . TGTGCCAGCAGCCTCAACACCGGGGAGCTGTTTTTT CASSLNTGELFF
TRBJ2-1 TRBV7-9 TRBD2 TGTGCCAGCAGCTCTAGCGGGGGGGCGAATGAGCAGTTCTTC CASSSSGGANEQFF
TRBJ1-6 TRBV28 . TGTGCCAGATTTCCGGGACACCAGAATTCACCCCTCCACTTT CARFPGHQNSPLHF
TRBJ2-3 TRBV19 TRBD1 TGTGCCAGTAGTAACAGCGTCGGGACAGGGGGCAAAGATACGCAGTATTTT CASSNSVGTGGKDTQYF
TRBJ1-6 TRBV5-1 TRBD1 TGCGCCAGCAGCTTGGCGACAGGGATGCATTCACCCCTCCACTTT CASSLATGMHSPLHF
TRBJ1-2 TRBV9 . TGTGCCAGCAGCGTTGGCCTAACAGGCATTGGGGGCTACACCTTC CASSVGLTGIGGYTF
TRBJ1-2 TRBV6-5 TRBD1 TGTGCCAGCAGTTACTCGAAAGGGGGCCTTCAAGGCTACACCTTC CASSYSKGGLQGYTF
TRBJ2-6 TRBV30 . TGTGCCTGGAGTACGACAGGTGCCCGCTCTGGGGCCAACGTCCTGACTTTC CAWSTTGARSGANVLTF
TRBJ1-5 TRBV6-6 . TGTGCCAGCAGTTTTTCGGACAGACGGAATCAGCCCCAGCATTTT CASSFSDRRNQPQHF
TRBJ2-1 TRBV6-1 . TGTGCCAGCAGTGAAGCGGGGGGGGCCTTCGATGAGCAGTTCTTC CASSEAGGAFDEQFF
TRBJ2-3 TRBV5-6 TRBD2 TGTGCCAGCAGCCTGGGGGGAGGGTTCACAGATACGCAGTATTTT CASSLGGGFTDTQYF
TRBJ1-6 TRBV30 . TGTGCCTGGGCCCCAGGGTCAAATAATTCACCCCTCCACTTT CAWAPGSNNSPLHF
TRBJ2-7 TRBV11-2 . TGTGCCAGCAGCGAGACAGGTCCCGAGCAGTACTTC CASSETGPEQYF
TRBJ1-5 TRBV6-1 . TGTGCCAGCAGTAGGGCGGGGGGGTCAGGTCAGCCCCAGCATTTT CASSRAGGSGQPQHF
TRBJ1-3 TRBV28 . TGTGCCAGCAGTTTTGCAGCTGGAAACACCATATATTTT CASSFAAGNTIYF
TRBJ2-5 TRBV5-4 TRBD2 TGTGCCAGCAACATTAGATTAGCGGGAGAGTCGGAGACCCAGTACTTC CASNIRLAGESETQYF
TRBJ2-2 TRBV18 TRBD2 TGTGCCAGCTCACCCATTGTAGCGGGAGCCGGGGAGCTGTTTTTT CASSPIVAGAGELFF
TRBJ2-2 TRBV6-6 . TGTGCCACCCGGGACACCAACACCGGGGAGCTGTTTTTT CATRDTNTGELFF
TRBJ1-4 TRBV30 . TGTGCCTGGAGAAGAAGCGCTAATGAAAAACTGTTTTTT CAWRRSANEKLFF
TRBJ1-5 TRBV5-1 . TGCGCCAGCAGCTTGGACAGTCATCAGCCCCAGCATTTT CASSLDSHQPQHF
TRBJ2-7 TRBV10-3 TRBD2 TGTGCCATCGCAAGGGAGCGGGAGCTCGACGAGCAGTACTTC CAIARERELDEQYF
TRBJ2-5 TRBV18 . TGTGCCAGCTCACCACTAGCGAGGCAGACCCAGTACTTC CASSPLARQTQYF
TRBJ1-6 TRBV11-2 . TGTGCCAGCAGGGTACAGGGACCGAATTCACCCCTCCACTTT CASRVQGPNSPLHF
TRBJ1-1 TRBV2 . TGTGCCAGCATATGGTCGGGGTTCGCTGAAGCTTTCTTT CASIWSGFAEAFF
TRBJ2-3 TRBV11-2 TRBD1 TGTGCCAGCAGCTTAACAGGGGGCGCGGTCCCAGATACGCAGTATTTT CASSLTGGAVPDTQYF
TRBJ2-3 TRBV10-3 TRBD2 TGTGCCATCAGTGAGTCGCCTCCAAGCGGGAGTTCTAAAGATACGCAGTATTTT CAISESPPSGSSKDTQYF
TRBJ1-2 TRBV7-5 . TGTGCCAGAAGCGCCAGGTCAGGGCAGCGAGGCTACACCTTC CARSARSGQRGYTF
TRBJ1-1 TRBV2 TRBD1 TGTGCCAGCAGGGTATCCGGGACAGTGAACACTGAAGCTTTCTTT CASRVSGTVNTEAFF
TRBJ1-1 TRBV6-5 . TGTGCCGCGGCAGGGCGGTTCTTT CAAAGRFF
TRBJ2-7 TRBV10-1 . TGCGCCAGCAGTGGCGGGATCGAGCAGTACTTC CASSGGIEQYF
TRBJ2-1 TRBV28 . TGTGCCAGCAGTCCGAGAGAACGGGATGTCAATGAGCAGTTCTTC CASSPRERDVNEQFF
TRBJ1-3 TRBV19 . TGTGCCAGTAGTTTTGGGGGGGGATCTGGAAACACCATATATTTT CASSFGGGSGNTIYF
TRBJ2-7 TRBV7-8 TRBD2 TGTGCCAGCAGCTCCCTCGGACTAGCGGGAGAGTACGAGCAGTACTTC CASSSLGLAGEYEQYF
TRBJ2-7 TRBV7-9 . TGTGCCAGCAGTAGTCGGGGGAGCAGCTCCTACGAGCAGTACTTC CASSSRGSSSYEQYF
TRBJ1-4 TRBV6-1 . TGCGCCAGCAGGATCGATACTCCAACTAATGAAAAACTGTTTTTT CASRIDTPTNEKLFF
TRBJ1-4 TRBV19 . TGTGCCAGTAGTATAGACCTGGACGGAACTCTTGGGAGTGAAAAACTGTTTTTT CASSIDLDGTLGSEKLFF
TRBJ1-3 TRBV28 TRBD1 TGTGCCAGCACCCGACAGGGGAGCTCTGGAAACACCATATATTTT CASTRQGSSGNTIYF
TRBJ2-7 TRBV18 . TGTGCCAGCTCACAGGGAGCCCAACATAACGAGCAGTACTTC CASSQGAQHNEQYF
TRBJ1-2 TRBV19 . TGTGCCAGTAGTATAGATCGCAATGGCACCAGTAACTATGGCTACACCTTC CASSIDRNGTSNYGYTF
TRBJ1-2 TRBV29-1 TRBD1 TGCAGCGGAGGGACAGAGGCCGAGCGCTACACCTTC CSGGTEAERYTF
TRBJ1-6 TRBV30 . TGTGCCTGGAGTTACCCGGGAGCTCCTTCACCCCTCCACTTT CAWSYPGAPSPLHF
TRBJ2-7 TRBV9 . TGTGCCAGCAGCCTAAACTCGGTTTCTTTTTACGAGCAGTACTTC CASSLNSVSFYEQYF
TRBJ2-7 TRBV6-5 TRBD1 TGTGCCAGCAGTTCACCGGGACAGACCTACGAGCAGTACTTC CASSSPGQTYEQYF
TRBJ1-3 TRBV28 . TGTGCCAGCAGTTTGGGGCAGGATACTGGAAACACCATATATTTT CASSLGQDTGNTIYF
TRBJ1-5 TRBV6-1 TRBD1 TGTGCCAGCATTGACAGGGGGGGCAATCAGCCCCAGCATTTT CASIDRGGNQPQHF
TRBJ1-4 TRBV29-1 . TGCAGCGTTGGGCGACACCAGAGCGAAAAACTGTTTTTT CSVGRHQSEKLFF
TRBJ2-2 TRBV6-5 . TGTGCCAGCCAAAATCGGTACGGGGAGCTGTTTTTT CASQNRYGELFF
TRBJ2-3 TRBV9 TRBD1 TGTGCCAGCAGCGCGACAGGGAGAATGACAGATACGCAGTATTTT CASSATGRMTDTQYF
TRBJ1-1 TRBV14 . TGTGCCAGCAGCCGTTGGGGGGGGGATTCAGACATGAACACTGAAGCTTTCTTT CASSRWGGDSDMNTEAFF
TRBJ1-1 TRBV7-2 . TGTGCCAGCAGCATCCACCCCGGGGGGAACACTGAAGCTTTCTTT CASSIHPGGNTEAFF
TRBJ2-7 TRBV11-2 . TGTGCCAGCAGTTGGCAATACGAGCAGTACTTC CASSWQYEQYF
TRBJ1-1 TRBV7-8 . TGTGCCAGCAGCTTAGTGGCGGGGACTGAAGCTTTCTTT CASSLVAGTEAFF
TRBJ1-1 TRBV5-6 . TGTGCCAGCAGCTTGGACAGCGAAGCTTTCTTT CASSLDSEAFF
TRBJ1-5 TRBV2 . TGTGCCAGCAGTGACCGGGAGGCCAATCAGCCCCAGCATTTT CASSDREANQPQHF
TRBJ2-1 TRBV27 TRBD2 TGTGCCAGCAGTTTATCACTAGCGGGAGGGTTTGAGCAGTTCTTC CASSLSLAGGFEQFF